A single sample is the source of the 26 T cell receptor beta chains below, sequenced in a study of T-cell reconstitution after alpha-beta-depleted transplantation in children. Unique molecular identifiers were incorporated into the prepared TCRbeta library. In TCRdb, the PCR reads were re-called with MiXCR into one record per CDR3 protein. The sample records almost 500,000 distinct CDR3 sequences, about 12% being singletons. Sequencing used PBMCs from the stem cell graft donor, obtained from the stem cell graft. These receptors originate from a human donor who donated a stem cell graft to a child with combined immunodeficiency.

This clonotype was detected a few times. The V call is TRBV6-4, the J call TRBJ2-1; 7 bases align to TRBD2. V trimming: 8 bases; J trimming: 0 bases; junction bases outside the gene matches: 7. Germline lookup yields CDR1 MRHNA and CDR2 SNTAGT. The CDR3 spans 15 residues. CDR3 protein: CASGDPGGSYNEQFF. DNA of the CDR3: TGTGCCAGCGGAGACCCGGGGGGCTCCTACAATGAGCAGTTCTTC.

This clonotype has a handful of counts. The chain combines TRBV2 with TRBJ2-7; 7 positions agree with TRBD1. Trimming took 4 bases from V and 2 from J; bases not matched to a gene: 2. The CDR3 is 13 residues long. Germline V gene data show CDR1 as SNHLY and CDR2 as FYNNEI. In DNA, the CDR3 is TGTGCCAGCAGTGGACAGGGTGCCTACGAGCAGTACTTC. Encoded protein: CASSGQGAYEQYF.

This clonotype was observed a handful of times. CDR3 in DNA: TGTGCCAGCAGTTTAAGGGGACAGCCCATGAACACTGAAGCTTTCTTT. Protein product: CASSLRGQPMNTEAFF. This chain links TRBV27 with TRBJ1-1, with 7 positions matching TRBD1. Germline lookup yields CDR1 MNHEY and CDR2 SMNVEV (reference sequence). V lost 2 bases and J lost 0; bases outside the gene matches: 6. The CDR3 is 16 residues long.

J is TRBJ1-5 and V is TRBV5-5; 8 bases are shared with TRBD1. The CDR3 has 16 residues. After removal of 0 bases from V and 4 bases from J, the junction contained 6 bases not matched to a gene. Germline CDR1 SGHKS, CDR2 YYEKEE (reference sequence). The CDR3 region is CASSLGTGLRNQPQHF. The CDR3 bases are TGTGCCAGCAGCTTGGGGACAGGGCTACGGAATCAGCCCCAGCATTTT.

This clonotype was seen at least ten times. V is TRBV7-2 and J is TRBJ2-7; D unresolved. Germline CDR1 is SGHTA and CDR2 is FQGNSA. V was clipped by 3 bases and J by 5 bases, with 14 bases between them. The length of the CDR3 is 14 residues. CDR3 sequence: CASSLGPGPHEQYF. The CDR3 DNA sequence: TGTGCCAGCAGCTTGGGCCCCGGACCCCACGAGCAGTACTTC.

CDR3 DNA: TGCGCCAGCAGCTTCCGACAGGGGGTCGGCGGGGAGCTGTTTTTT. This translates into CASSFRQGVGGELFF. The genes are TRBV5-1 and TRBJ2-2; TRBD1 matches at 9 bases. Germline V lookup: CDR1 SGHRS, CDR2 YFSETQ. V gave up 2 bases and J gave up 7 bases; unmatched junction bases: 6. This CDR3 contains 15 residues.

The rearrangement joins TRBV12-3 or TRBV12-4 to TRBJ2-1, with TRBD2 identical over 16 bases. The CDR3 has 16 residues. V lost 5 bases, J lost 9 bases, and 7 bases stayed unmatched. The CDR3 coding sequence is TGTGCCAGCAGTCGGGGACTAGCGGGAGGGCCCACTGAGCAGTTCTTC. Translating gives CASSRGLAGGPTEQFF.

CDR3 in DNA: TGCAGCGGTGATAGGTCAGGTACTAACTATGGCTACACCTTC. Residues: CSGDRSGTNYGYTF. This chain joins TRBV29-1 and TRBJ1-2; D uncertain. Germline assignment: CDR1 SQVTM and CDR2 ANQGSEA. This CDR3 comprises 14 residues. V shed 7 bases and J shed 0 bases, with 15 bases lying between them.

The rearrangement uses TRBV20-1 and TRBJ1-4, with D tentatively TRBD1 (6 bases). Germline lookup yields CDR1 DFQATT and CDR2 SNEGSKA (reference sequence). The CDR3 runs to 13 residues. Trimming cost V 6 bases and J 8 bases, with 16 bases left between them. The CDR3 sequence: CSARGARVEKLFF. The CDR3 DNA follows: TGCAGTGCCAGGGGAGCGAGGGTGGAAAAACTGTTTTTT.

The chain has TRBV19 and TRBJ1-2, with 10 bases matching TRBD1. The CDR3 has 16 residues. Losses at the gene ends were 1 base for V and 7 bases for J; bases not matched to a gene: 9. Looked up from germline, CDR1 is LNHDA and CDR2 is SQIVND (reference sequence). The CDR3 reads CASSIALGDRGTGYTF. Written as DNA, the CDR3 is TGTGCCAGTAGTATAGCACTAGGGGACAGGGGCACTGGCTACACCTTC.

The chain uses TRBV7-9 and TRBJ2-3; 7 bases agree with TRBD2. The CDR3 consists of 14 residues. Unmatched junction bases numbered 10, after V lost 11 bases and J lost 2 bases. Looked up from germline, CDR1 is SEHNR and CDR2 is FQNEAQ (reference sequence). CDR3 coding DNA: TGTGCCCTGGGGCGGGAGATAGCCACAGATACGCAGTATTTT. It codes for CALGREIATDTQYF.

CDR3 region: CASRVTGGDYSNQPQHF. CDR3 sequence (DNA): TGTGCCAGTAGGGTGACAGGGGGAGACTATAGCAATCAGCCCCAGCATTTT. The rearrangement uses TRBV28 and TRBJ1-5; TRBD1 aligns across 9 bases. Germline V gene lookup returns CDR1 MDHEN and CDR2 SYDVKM. V lost 9 bases to trimming and J lost 0 bases; unmatched junction nucleotides: 12. The CDR3 extends over 17 amino acids.

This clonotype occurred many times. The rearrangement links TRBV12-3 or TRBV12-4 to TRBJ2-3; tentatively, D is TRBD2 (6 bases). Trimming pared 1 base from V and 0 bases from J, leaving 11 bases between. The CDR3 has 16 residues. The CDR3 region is CASSLGLGTSTDTQYF. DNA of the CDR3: TGTGCCAGCAGTTTAGGTCTCGGGACTAGCACAGATACGCAGTATTTT.

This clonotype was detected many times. CDR3 coding DNA: TGTGCCAGCAGTAGAACTAGCGGGAGGCGAGGCAATGAGCAGTTCTTC. Protein: CASSRTSGRRGNEQFF. The V and J genes are TRBV6-2 or TRBV6-3 and TRBJ2-1; 12 nucleotides match TRBD2. Germline V gives CDR1 MNHEY, CDR2 SVGEGT. The CDR3 totals 16 residues. Germline trimming cut 5 bases from V and 6 bases from J; bases unmatched to any gene: 8.

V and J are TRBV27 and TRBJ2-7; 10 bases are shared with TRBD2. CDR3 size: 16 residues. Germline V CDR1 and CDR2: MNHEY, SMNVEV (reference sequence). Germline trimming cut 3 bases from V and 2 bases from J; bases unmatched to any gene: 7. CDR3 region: CASSFNGLAVTYEQYF. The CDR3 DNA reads TGTGCCAGCAGTTTCAATGGACTAGCGGTGACCTACGAGCAGTACTTC.

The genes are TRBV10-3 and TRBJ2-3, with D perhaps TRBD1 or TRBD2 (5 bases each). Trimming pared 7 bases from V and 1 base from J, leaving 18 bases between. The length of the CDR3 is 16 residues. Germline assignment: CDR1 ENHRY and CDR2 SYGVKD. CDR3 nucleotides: TGTGCCATCAAGGGGAGAGGGGTTGGCGGCACAGATACGCAGTATTTT. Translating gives CAIKGRGVGGTDTQYF.

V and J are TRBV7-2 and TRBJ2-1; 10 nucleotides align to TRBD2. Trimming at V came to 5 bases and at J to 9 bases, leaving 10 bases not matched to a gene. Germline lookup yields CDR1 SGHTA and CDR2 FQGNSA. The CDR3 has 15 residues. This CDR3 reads CASSISGGPSLEQFF. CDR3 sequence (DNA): TGTGCCAGCAGCATTAGCGGGGGGCCGTCCCTTGAGCAGTTCTTC.

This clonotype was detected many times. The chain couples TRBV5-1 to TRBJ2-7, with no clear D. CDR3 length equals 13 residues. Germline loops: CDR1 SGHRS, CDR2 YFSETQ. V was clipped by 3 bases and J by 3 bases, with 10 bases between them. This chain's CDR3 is CASSYTVRYEQYF. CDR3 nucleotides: TGCGCCAGCAGCTATACAGTCCGCTACGAGCAGTACTTC.

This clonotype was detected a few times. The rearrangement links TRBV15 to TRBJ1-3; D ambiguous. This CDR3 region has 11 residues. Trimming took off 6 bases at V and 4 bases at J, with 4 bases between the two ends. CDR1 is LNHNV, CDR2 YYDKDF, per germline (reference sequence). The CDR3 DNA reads TGTGCCACCAGGTCCGGAAACACCATATATTTT. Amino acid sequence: CATRSGNTIYF. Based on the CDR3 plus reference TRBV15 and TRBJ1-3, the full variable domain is DAMVIQNPRYQVTQFGKPVTLSCSQTLNHNVMYWYQQKSSQAPKLLFHYYDKDFNNEADTPDNFQSRRPNTSFCFLDIRSPGLGDTAMYLCATRSGNTIYFGEGSWLTVV.

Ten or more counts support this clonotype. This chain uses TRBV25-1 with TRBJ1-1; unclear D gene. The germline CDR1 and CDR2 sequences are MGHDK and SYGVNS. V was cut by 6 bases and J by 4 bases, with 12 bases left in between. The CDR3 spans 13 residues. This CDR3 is CASSPSLSTEAFF. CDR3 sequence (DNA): TGTGCCAGCAGCCCGAGCCTAAGCACTGAAGCTTTCTTT.

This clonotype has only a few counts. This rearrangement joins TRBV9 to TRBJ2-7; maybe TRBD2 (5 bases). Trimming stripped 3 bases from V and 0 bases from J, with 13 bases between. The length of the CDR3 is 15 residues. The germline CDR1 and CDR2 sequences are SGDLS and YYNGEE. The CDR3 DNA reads TGTGCCAGCAGCGCACGACCGGAGGACTCCTACGAGCAGTACTTC. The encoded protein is CASSARPEDSYEQYF.

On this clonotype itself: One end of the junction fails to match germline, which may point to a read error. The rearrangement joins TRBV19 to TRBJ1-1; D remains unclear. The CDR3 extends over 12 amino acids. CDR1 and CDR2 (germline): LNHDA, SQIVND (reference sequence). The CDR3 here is CASSIGSTGAFF. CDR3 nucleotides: TGTGCCAGTAGTATTGGTAGCACTGGAGCTTTCTTT.

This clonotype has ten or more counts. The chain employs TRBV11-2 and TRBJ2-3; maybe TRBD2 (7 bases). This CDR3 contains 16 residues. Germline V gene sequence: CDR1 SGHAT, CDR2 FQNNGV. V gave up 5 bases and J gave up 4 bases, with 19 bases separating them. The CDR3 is CASSPNWGGKADTQYF. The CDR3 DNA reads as TGTGCCAGCAGCCCAAATTGGGGGGGCAAGGCAGATACGCAGTATTTT.

CDR3 DNA sequence: TGTGCCAGCAGCGCACAGCGGGGGGGTATCGAGACCCAGTACTTC. It is translated as CASSAQRGGIETQYF. The V and J genes are TRBV9 and TRBJ2-5; 10 positions agree with TRBD2. With 3 bases clipped from V and 5 bases from J, the junction kept 7 bases outside the gene matches. Germline CDR1 is SGDLS and CDR2 is YYNGEE. The CDR3 is made up of 15 amino acids.

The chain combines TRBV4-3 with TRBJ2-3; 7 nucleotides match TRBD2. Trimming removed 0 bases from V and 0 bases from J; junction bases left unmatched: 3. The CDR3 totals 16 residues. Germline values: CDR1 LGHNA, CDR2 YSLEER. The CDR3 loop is CASSQEWGGSTDTQYF. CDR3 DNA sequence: TGCGCCAGCAGCCAAGAGTGGGGGGGAAGCACAGATACGCAGTATTTT.

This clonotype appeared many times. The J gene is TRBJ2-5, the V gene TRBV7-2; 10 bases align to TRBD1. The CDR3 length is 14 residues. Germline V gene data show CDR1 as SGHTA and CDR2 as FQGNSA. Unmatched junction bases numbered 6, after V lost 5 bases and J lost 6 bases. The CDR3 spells CASSKWDRGKTQYF. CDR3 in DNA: TGTGCCAGCAGCAAATGGGACAGGGGAAAGACCCAGTACTTC.